What follows are 32 T cell receptor beta chains derived from one specimen sequenced in a study of blood T cell repertoires in COVID-19. The assay was immunoSEQ multiplex PCR, and TCRdb's table has in-frame clones only and misses some. The profile shows 200,000 to 250,000 clones, roughly four fifths of them singletons. The sequencing input was peripheral blood. Receptor source: a woman aged 55-69 years with acute or convalescent COVID-19.

The chain combines TRBV4-1 with TRBJ1-2; 8 positions agree with TRBD1. CDR1 is MGHRA and CDR2 is YSYEKL in the germline V gene. The junction had 6 bases not matched to a gene; V was cut back by 0 bases and J by 6 bases. The CDR3 covers 15 residues. CDR3 in DNA: TGCGCCAGCAGCCAAGATCTGGGGACAGGAGATGGCTACACCTTC. Translated: CASSQDLGTGDGYTF.

The sample holds one count of this clone. CDR3 in DNA: TGTGCCAGCAGCTCAGACCTGGGACAGGGGGTTGATGGCTACACCTTC. Residues: CASSSDLGQGVDGYTF. The V call is TRBV9, the J call TRBJ1-2; TRBD1 agrees at 11 bases. This CDR3 spans 16 amino acids. J lost 6 bases, V lost 4 bases, and 11 bases had no gene match. CDR1 is SGDLS and CDR2 is YYNGEE in the germline V gene.

This chain connects TRBV2 to TRBJ1-1, with a weak D call TRBD1 (5 bases). The length of the CDR3 is 14 residues. CDR1 SNHLY and CDR2 FYNNEI come from the germline V gene. The V end lost 6 bases, the J end lost 0 bases, and 11 bases lay between the germline ends. This CDR3 reads CASRGGRMNTEAFF. The CDR3 bases are TGTGCCAGCAGGGGGGGACGGATGAACACTGAAGCTTTCTTT.

V usage is TRBV19 and J usage is TRBJ2-2; D is perhaps TRBD1 (5 bases). The CDR3 loop spans 14 amino acids. Germline V gene data show CDR1 as LNHDA and CDR2 as SQIVND (reference sequence). V shed 5 bases and J shed 4 bases, with 11 bases lying between them. CDR3 DNA: TGTGCCAGTAGTCTCAGGGTTATCACCGGGGAGCTGTTTTTT. This gives the protein CASSLRVITGELFF.

The V call is TRBV20-1, the J call TRBJ2-3; 7 bases map to TRBD2. The trim removed 3 bases at V and 6 bases at J, leaving 15 bases unmatched. CDR1 and CDR2 from the germline V gene are DFQATT and SNEGSKA (reference sequence). This CDR3 region has 16 residues. The CDR3 here is CSASTPTSTRADTQYF. CDR3 bases: TGCAGTGCTAGTACCCCGACTAGCACCAGGGCGGATACGCAGTATTTT.

The table lists this clone with a few counts. The rearrangement links TRBV3-1 (or the pseudogene TRBV3-2) to TRBJ1-1; TRBD1 matches 8 bases. This CDR3 is 18 amino acids long. The ends lost 0 bases at V and 8 bases at J; junction bases unmatched: 17. CDR1 and CDR2 (germline): LGHDT, YNNKEL (reference sequence). The CDR3 sequence is CASSQDIPPGTGRFEAFF. DNA of the CDR3: TGTGCCAGCAGCCAAGATATCCCCCCCGGGACAGGACGATTCGAAGCTTTCTTT.

The chain is built from TRBV7-8 and TRBJ2-3, with a possible D match to TRBD2 (6 bases). V was pared by 5 bases and J by 2 bases, with 11 bases between. This CDR3 has 14 amino acids. CDR1 is SGHVS and CDR2 is FQNEAQ in the germline V gene. The CDR3, as DNA: TGTGCCAGCAGCAAGGGACTTAACACAGATACGCAGTATTTT. Translated, it gives CASSKGLNTDTQYF. Complete variable domain (other parts from reference TRBV7-8 and TRBJ2-3): GAGVSQSPRYKVAKRGQDVALRCDPISGHVSLFWYQQALGQGPEFLTYFQNEAQLDKSGLPSDRFFAERPEGSVSTLKIQRTQQEDSAVYLCASSKGLNTDTQYFGPGTRLTVL.

The chain couples TRBV2 to TRBJ2-2; unclear D gene. The length of the CDR3 is 12 residues. Trimming removed 7 bases from V and 4 bases from J, with 7 bases in between. Per the germline V gene, CDR1 is SNHLY and CDR2 is FYNNEI. The CDR3 here is CASTYSTGELFF. The CDR3 DNA follows: TGTGCCAGCACTTACAGCACCGGGGAGCTGTTTTTT. Using reference TRBV2 and TRBJ2-2 for the parts outside the CDR3, the full variable domain is EPEVTQTPSHQVTQMGQEVILRCVPISNHLYFYWYRQILGQKVEFLVSFYNNEISEKSEIFDDQFSVERPDGSNFTLKIRSTKLEDSAMYFCASTYSTGELFFGEGSRLTVL.

The chain joins TRBV6-5 to TRBJ2-2, with TRBD2 as a possible D gene (5 bases). This CDR3 contains 14 residues. Trimming removed 4 bases at V and 6 bases at J, with 12 bases between. The germline V gene encodes CDR1 MNHEY and CDR2 SVGAGI. Here the CDR3 DNA reads TGTGCCAGCAGTTGGACTTTATCCTCCGGGGAGCTGTTTTTT. Amino acids: CASSWTLSSGELFF.

V gene TRBV7-8 combines with J gene TRBJ1-4; no clear D gene. Germline CDR1 and CDR2: SGHVS and FQNEAQ. Trimming cost V 5 bases and J 8 bases, with 21 bases left between them. The CDR3 runs 16 residues. The CDR3 sequence: CASSPLWRLSGEKLFF. The DNA for the CDR3 is TGTGCCAGCAGCCCTCTGTGGCGGCTCAGCGGGGAAAAACTGTTTTTT.

The V and J genes are TRBV9 and TRBJ2-2, with D perhaps TRBD1 (5 bases). This CDR3 region has 15 residues. Per germline, CDR1 SGDLS and CDR2 YYNGEE. V was pared by 2 bases and J by 0 bases, with 8 bases between. The CDR3 loop is CASSVDSANTGELFF. CDR3 coding DNA: TGTGCCAGCAGCGTCGACAGCGCGAACACCGGGGAGCTGTTTTTT.

This clone was found once. The rearrangement joins TRBV10-3 to TRBJ2-2; D unclear. Per the germline V gene, CDR1 is ENHRY and CDR2 is SYGVKD. This CDR3 has 12 residues. The V end lost 4 bases, the J end lost 6 bases, and 6 bases lay between the germline ends. The CDR3 coding sequence is TGTGCCATCAGTGGTCGGTCCGGGGAGCTGTTTTTT. It translates to CAISGRSGELFF.

The rearrangement links TRBV28 to TRBJ1-1, with no clear D. The CDR3 loop spans 11 amino acids. Per germline, CDR1 MDHEN and CDR2 SYDVKM. V lost 4 bases and J 4 bases, leaving 4 bases between the germline ends. The CDR3 nucleotides are TGTGCCAGCAGTTCGCGCACTGAAGCTTTCTTT. Protein: CASSSRTEAFF.

The chain links TRBV29-1 to TRBJ2-1; 7 bases are shared with TRBD1. Germline V gene data show CDR1 as SQVTM and CDR2 as ANQGSEA. The CDR3 sequence is 13 residues long. Unmatched junction bases numbered 12, after V lost 7 bases and J lost 9 bases. The CDR3 DNA sequence: TGCAGCGGCCGACAGGGAGCAGGGGGTGAGCAGTTCTTC. Protein: CSGRQGAGGEQFF.

V gene TRBV5-1 combines with J gene TRBJ1-1; TRBD1 matches at 10 bases. The CDR3 covers 17 residues. With V trimmed by 4 bases and J by 4 bases, 13 bases remained unmatched. Per germline, CDR1 SGHRS and CDR2 YFSETQ. The DNA of the CDR3 is TGCGCCAGCAGCCTGACCGGGACAGGGGTAGGGATCACTGAAGCTTTCTTT. It encodes CASSLTGTGVGITEAFF. Together with reference TRBV5-1 and TRBJ1-1, the CDR3 gives the full variable domain: KAGVTQTPRYLIKTRGQQVTLSCSPISGHRSVSWYQQTPGQGLQFLFEYFSETQRNKGNFPGRFSGRQFSNSRSEMNVSTLELGDSALYLCASSLTGTGVGITEAFFGQGTRLTVV.

The rearrangement uses TRBV7-3 and TRBJ2-3; tentative D call: TRBD1 (5 bases). The V end lost 5 bases, the J end lost 1 base, and 13 bases lay between the germline ends. This CDR3 spans 15 amino acids. Germline-derived CDR1 and CDR2 are SGHTA and FQGTGA. Here the CDR3 reads CASSPSIGGTDTQYF. CDR3 sequence (DNA): TGTGCCAGCAGCCCATCCATAGGGGGCACAGATACGCAGTATTTT.

This clone was seen a few times. The gene calls are TRBV5-8 and TRBJ1-2; the D gene is possibly TRBD1 (5 bases). Trimming took off 1 base at V and 10 bases at J, with 17 bases between the two ends. This CDR3 has 14 amino acids. Germline V gene sequence: CDR1 SGHTS, CDR2 YDEGEE. The chain's CDR3 is CASSLLWGSTIYTF. The CDR3 nucleotides read TGTGCCAGCAGCTTGTTGTGGGGCTCGACGATCTACACCTTC.

This clone showed up just a few times. This chain links TRBV30 with TRBJ2-7, with TRBD1 matching 9 bases. Germline-derived CDR1 and CDR2 are GTSNPN and SVGIG (reference sequence). The ends lost 0 bases at V and 3 bases at J; junction bases unmatched: 3. CDR3 length: 14 residues. This CDR3 reads CAWSVGGQGYEQYF. The CDR3 nucleotides are TGTGCCTGGAGTGTAGGGGGACAGGGCTACGAGCAGTACTTC.

The V and J genes are TRBV19 and TRBJ2-6; possible D gene TRBD2, 7 bases. Germline lookup yields CDR1 LNHDA and CDR2 SQIVND (reference sequence). V was shortened by 1 base and J by 0 bases, with 25 bases between the two germline ends. The CDR3 sequence is 22 residues long. CDR3: CASSIVREEGGRSLSGANVLTF. CDR3 DNA: TGTGCCAGTAGTATAGTGAGGGAAGAGGGGGGGCGCTCTCTCTCTGGGGCCAACGTCCTGACTTTC. The whole variable domain, remainder taken from reference TRBV19 and TRBJ2-6, is DGGITQSPKYLFRKEGQNVTLSCEQNLNHDAMYWYRQDPGQGLRLIYYSQIVNDFQKGDIAEGYSVSREKKESFPLTVTSAQKNPTAFYLCASSIVREEGGRSLSGANVLTFGAGSRLTVL.

The genes are TRBV3-1 (or the pseudogene TRBV3-2) and TRBJ1-1; 10 positions match TRBD1. This CDR3 region has 15 residues. The V segment lost 1 base and the J segment 5 bases; nucleotides outside the gene matches: 4. Germline CDR1 is LGHDT and CDR2 is YNNKEL (reference sequence). CDR3 sequence (DNA): TGTGCCAGCAGCCAAGGACAGGGGGCCAGGACTGAAGCTTTCTTT. It is translated as CASSQGQGARTEAFF.

The CDR3: CASSEIENNSPLHF. Here the CDR3 DNA reads TGCGCCAGCAGTGAGATCGAGAATAATTCACCCCTCCACTTT. This chain connects TRBV10-2 to TRBJ1-6; the D is unclear. The V gene lost 2 bases and the J gene lost 5 bases, with 7 bases spanning the gap. There are 14 residues in the CDR3. Germline CDR1 and CDR2: WSHSY and SAAADI.

The gene calls are TRBV9 and TRBJ2-1; 9 bases align to TRBD2. CDR1 is SGDLS, CDR2 YYNGEE, per germline. The CDR3 is 18 amino acids. J was trimmed by 7 bases and V by 3 bases; bases with no gene match: 17. This CDR3 reads CASSDPKGRLAGLNEQFF. In DNA form, the CDR3 reads TGTGCCAGCAGCGATCCAAAGGGACGCCTAGCGGGGTTAAATGAGCAGTTCTTC.

This chain connects TRBV7-2 to TRBJ2-2, with TRBD2 matching over 10 bases. This CDR3 spans 18 amino acids. Germline V gives CDR1 SGHTA, CDR2 FQGNSA. The V gene end was trimmed by 5 bases and the J gene end by 0 bases; junction bases not matched to a gene: 9. CDR3 nucleotide sequence: TGTGCCAGCAGCCTCACTAGCGGGGCTATTGCGAACACCGGGGAGCTGTTTTTT. It yields the protein CASSLTSGAIANTGELFF. Based on the CDR3 plus reference TRBV7-2 and TRBJ2-2, the full variable domain is GAGVSQSPSNKVTEKGKDVELRCDPISGHTALYWYRQSLGQGLEFLIYFQGNSAPDKSGLPSDRFSAERTGGSVSTLTIQRTQQEDSAVYLCASSLTSGAIANTGELFFGEGSRLTVL.

This chain links TRBV11-2 with TRBJ2-2, with 11 bases matching TRBD2. With V trimmed by 5 bases and J by 8 bases, 7 bases remained unmatched. Germline values: CDR1 SGHAT, CDR2 FQNNGV. The CDR3 totals 15 residues. The CDR3 is CASSGSGGALGELFF. The CDR3 DNA reads TGTGCCAGCAGCGGTAGCGGGGGGGCTTTAGGGGAGCTGTTTTTT.

The V call is TRBV20-1, the J call TRBJ2-3; D gene unclear. Germline V CDR1 and CDR2: DFQATT, SNEGSKA (reference sequence). V was trimmed by 1 base and J by 6 bases, leaving 5 bases between them. The CDR3 is made up of 11 amino acids. Written as DNA, the CDR3 is TGCAGTGCTAGAGCATCCGATACGCAGTATTTT. Amino acids: CSARASDTQYF.

The rearrangement joins TRBV27 to TRBJ1-6; D not resolved. The V end lost 6 bases, the J end lost 2 bases, and 5 bases lay between the germline ends. The CDR3 runs 13 residues. Germline CDR1 reads MNHEY; CDR2 reads SMNVEV (reference sequence). The CDR3 nucleotides are TGTGCCAGCAGGGGCGCCTATAATTCACCCCTCCACTTT. Amino acids: CASRGAYNSPLHF.

This rearrangement joins TRBV2 to TRBJ2-1; D uncertain. The CDR3 loop spans 13 amino acids. Germline CDR1 is SNHLY and CDR2 is FYNNEI. V lost 6 bases, J lost 4 bases, and 10 bases lay in between. The DNA for the CDR3 is TGTGCCAGCAGGGGCCTACTGTACAATGAGCAGTTCTTC. Translating gives CASRGLLYNEQFF.

For the CDR3, the DNA is TGCAGCGTTTCACTCCCTTGGGCCGGGACAGCGATCGGCTACACCTTC. Translation gives CSVSLPWAGTAIGYTF. The chain links TRBV29-1 to TRBJ1-2; 7 bases match TRBD1. The V gene's germline CDR1 is SQVTM and CDR2 ANQGSEA. This CDR3 spans 16 amino acids. V gave up 5 bases and J gave up 8 bases; unmatched junction bases: 20.

The chain has TRBV5-6 and TRBJ2-3; no firm D call. The CDR3 is made up of 11 amino acids. Trimming stripped 2 bases from V and 14 bases from J, with 12 bases between. Germline CDR1 and CDR2: SGHDT and YYEEEE. The DNA for the CDR3 is TGTGCCAGCAGCTTAGGTAGTAGCCCGTATTTT. Translated, it gives CASSLGSSPYF.

The chain joins TRBV5-5 to TRBJ1-2, with unresolved D. The CDR3 is made up of 16 amino acids. V lost 4 bases to trimming and J lost 8 bases, with 24 bases between them. Germline V lookup: CDR1 SGHKS, CDR2 YYEKEE (reference sequence). The CDR3 region has the DNA TGTGCCAGCAGCCACAGCCCCATTCCCCCCGTAGGAGGCTACACCTTC. Translated, it gives CASSHSPIPPVGGYTF.

This chain uses TRBV7-8 with TRBJ2-4, with D possibly being TRBD1 (5 bases). Germline CDR1 SGHVS, CDR2 FQNEAQ. Deletions cut 1 base from V and 0 bases from J, with 13 bases between. The CDR3 is made up of 17 amino acids. In DNA, the CDR3 is TGTGCCAGCAGCTTAGGATTTTTTCAGGGAGCCAAAAACATTCAGTACTTC. Translation: CASSLGFFQGAKNIQYF.

The chain combines TRBV2 with TRBJ2-5, with 7 bases identical to TRBD1. CDR3 size: 14 residues. Germline-derived CDR1 and CDR2 are SNHLY and FYNNEI. The trim removed 3 bases at V and 3 bases at J, leaving 4 bases unmatched. CDR3 loop: CASSDPDREETQYF. CDR3 nucleotide sequence: TGTGCCAGCAGTGACCCCGACAGGGAAGAGACCCAGTACTTC. The entire variable domain, with the rest obtained from reference TRBV2 and TRBJ2-5, is as follows: EPEVTQTPSHQVTQMGQEVILRCVPISNHLYFYWYRQILGQKVEFLVSFYNNEISEKSEIFDDQFSVERPDGSNFTLKIRSTKLEDSAMYFCASSDPDREETQYFGPGTRLLVL.